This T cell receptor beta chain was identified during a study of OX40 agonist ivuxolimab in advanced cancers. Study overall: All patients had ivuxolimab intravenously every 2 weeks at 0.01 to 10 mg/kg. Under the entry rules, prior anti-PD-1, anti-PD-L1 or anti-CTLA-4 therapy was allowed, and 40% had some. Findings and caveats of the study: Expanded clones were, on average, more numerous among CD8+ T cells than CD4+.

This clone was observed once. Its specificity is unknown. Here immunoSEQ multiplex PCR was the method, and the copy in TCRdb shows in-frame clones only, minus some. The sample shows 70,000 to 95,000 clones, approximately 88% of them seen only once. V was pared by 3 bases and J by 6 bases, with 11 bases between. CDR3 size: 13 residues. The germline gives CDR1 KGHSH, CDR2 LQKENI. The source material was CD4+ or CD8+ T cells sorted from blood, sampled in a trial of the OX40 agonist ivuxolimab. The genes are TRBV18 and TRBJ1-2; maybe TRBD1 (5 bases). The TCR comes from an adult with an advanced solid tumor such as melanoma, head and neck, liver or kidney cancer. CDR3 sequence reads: CASSPTEGDGYTF. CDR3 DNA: TGTGCCAGCTCACCCACGGAAGGGGATGGCTACACCTTC.